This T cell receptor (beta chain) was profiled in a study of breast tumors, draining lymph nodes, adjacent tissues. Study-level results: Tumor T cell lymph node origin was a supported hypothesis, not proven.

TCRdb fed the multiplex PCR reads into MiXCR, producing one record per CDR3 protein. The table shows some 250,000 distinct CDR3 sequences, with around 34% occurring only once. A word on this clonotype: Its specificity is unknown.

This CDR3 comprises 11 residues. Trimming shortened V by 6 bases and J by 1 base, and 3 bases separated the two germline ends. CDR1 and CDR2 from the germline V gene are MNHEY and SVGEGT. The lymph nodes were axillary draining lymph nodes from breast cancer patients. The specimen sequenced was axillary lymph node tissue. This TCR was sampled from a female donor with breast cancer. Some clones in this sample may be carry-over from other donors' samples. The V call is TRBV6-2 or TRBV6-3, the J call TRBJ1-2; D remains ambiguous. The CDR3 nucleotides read TGTGCCAGCAGCGTTAACTATGGCTACACCTTC. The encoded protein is CASSVNYGYTF.